Listed here are 23 T cell receptor beta chains from one sample, sequenced in a study of T cell responses to AZD1222 COVID-19 vaccine. Measured with immunoSEQ multiplex PCR; TCRdb has only the in-frame clones, and not every one. In the table there are approximately 190,000 clones, over 85% of which are singletons. Specimen: peripheral blood, collected 28 days after the second AZD1222 dose. Receptor source: an adult who received the AZD1222 COVID-19 vaccine.

This rearrangement joins TRBV27 to TRBJ1-1, with 8 bases identical to TRBD1. The germline V gene has CDR1 MNHEY and CDR2 SMNVEV (reference sequence). The V and J ends lost 5 bases and 0 bases, in that order; junction bases with no gene match: 11. The CDR3 is made up of 17 amino acids. The DNA of the CDR3 is TGTGCCAGCAGTATACGACAGGGGTGGACCATGAACACTGAAGCTTTCTTT. Translating gives CASSIRQGWTMNTEAFF.

The chain employs TRBV15 and TRBJ1-2; D is unresolved. V lost 0 bases and J 6 bases, leaving 14 bases between the germline ends. The length of the CDR3 is 15 residues. In germline, CDR1 is LNHNV, CDR2 YYDKDF (reference sequence). CDR3 sequence (DNA): TGTGCCACCAGCAGAGATCGTTCGGTTTGGGATGGCTACACCTTC. Encoded protein: CATSRDRSVWDGYTF.

The chain combines TRBV6-5 with TRBJ1-2; TRBD1 is a possible D gene (5 bases). This CDR3 spans 13 amino acids. Trimming stripped 6 bases from V and 6 bases from J, with 14 bases between. Germline loops: CDR1 MNHEY, CDR2 SVGAGI. The CDR3 sequence is CASSPRGADGYTF. CDR3 coding DNA: TGTGCCAGCAGCCCCCGAGGGGCTGATGGCTACACCTTC.

The chain joins TRBV27 to TRBJ1-6; TRBD1 might be the D (6 bases). This CDR3 has 15 amino acids. CDR1 MNHEY and CDR2 SMNVEV come from the germline V gene (reference sequence). V lost 7 bases and J lost 9, with 19 bases in between. CDR3 DNA sequence: TGTGCCAGCACCCCGACAGGCGGGGAGTTTTCACCCCTCCACTTT. It specifies CASTPTGGEFSPLHF.

The V gene is TRBV10-2, the J gene TRBJ1-5; 10 nucleotides match TRBD1. The CDR3 is 20 amino acids. Unmatched junction bases numbered 17, after V lost 6 bases and J lost 0 bases. CDR1 WSHSY and CDR2 SAAADI come from the germline V gene. The CDR3 sequence is CASSNPPGQGIVNSNQPQHF. CDR3 in DNA: TGCGCCAGCAGCAACCCACCGGGACAGGGGATTGTAAATAGCAATCAGCCCCAGCATTTT.

The chain carries TRBV7-3 and TRBJ2-2; 8 bases agree with TRBD1. Looked up from germline, CDR1 is SGHTA and CDR2 is FQGTGA. This CDR3 contains 15 residues. V was pared by 4 bases and J by 4 bases, with 5 bases of the junction left unmatched. Here the CDR3 DNA reads TGTGCCAGCAGCTCCGGGACAGGCTTCACCGGGGAGCTGTTTTTT. This codes for CASSSGTGFTGELFF.

This chain joins TRBV14 and TRBJ2-7, with D possibly being TRBD1 or TRBD2 (5 bases each). Germline values: CDR1 SGHDN, CDR2 FVKESK. The CDR3 runs to 15 residues. Deletions cut 3 bases from V and 3 bases from J, with 15 bases between. Here the CDR3 DNA reads TGTGCCAGCAGCCAGATGCCCGGGACGGACTACGAGCAGTACTTC. This sequence encodes CASSQMPGTDYEQYF.

The CDR3 DNA reads as TGCGCCAGCAGCCAAATCTGGGGGACAGGGGACTCTGGGGCCAACGTCCTGACTTTC. Encoded protein: CASSQIWGTGDSGANVLTF. The chain combines TRBV4-3 with TRBJ2-6, with 10 bases fitting TRBD1. Germline V CDR1 and CDR2: LGHNA, YSLEER. With 2 bases clipped from V and 0 bases from J, the junction kept 7 bases outside the gene matches. The CDR3 spans 19 residues.

The count of this clone is one. Other DNA sequences in this specimen translate into the identical CDR3. CDR3 sequence reads: CASSLGGNEQFF. For the CDR3, the DNA is TGTGCCAGCAGTTTAGGGGGAAATGAGCAGTTCTTC. This rearrangement joins TRBV12-3 or TRBV12-4 to TRBJ2-1; D is undetermined. The CDR3 has 12 amino acids. V gave up 1 base and J gave up 7 bases, with 5 bases separating them.

J is TRBJ1-4 and V is TRBV5-4; tentative D call: TRBD1 (6 bases). The V end lost 4 bases, the J end lost 5 bases, and 18 bases lay between the germline ends. The CDR3 is 16 amino acids. Germline V gives CDR1 SGHNT, CDR2 YYREEE (reference sequence). The CDR3 bases are TGTGCCAGCAGCAAAGGACAGCCAAGCGGGAATGAAAAACTGTTTTTT. It translates to CASSKGQPSGNEKLFF.

V and J are TRBV6-1 and TRBJ2-7; a weak D match, TRBD1 (5 bases). The CDR3 has 16 amino acids. Germline assignment: CDR1 MNHNS and CDR2 SASEGT. Deletions cut 2 bases from V and 1 base from J, with 15 bases between. This chain's CDR3 is CASSESLGASSYEQYF. DNA of the CDR3: TGTGCCAGCAGTGAAAGCCTAGGGGCCTCTTCCTACGAGCAGTACTTC.

This CDR3 is CASSLTNQETQYF. Written as DNA, the CDR3 is TGTGCCAGCAGCTTAACCAACCAAGAGACCCAGTACTTC. The chain carries TRBV7-3 and TRBJ2-5; D unclear. CDR1 and CDR2 from the germline V gene are SGHTA and FQGTGA. Trimming stripped 0 bases from V and 0 bases from J, with 2 bases between. There are 13 residues in the CDR3.

The rearrangement joins TRBV12-3 or TRBV12-4 to TRBJ2-2; D remains ambiguous. Trimming took off 2 bases at V and 13 bases at J, with 14 bases between the two ends. The CDR3 contains 13 residues. The CDR3 DNA sequence: TGTGCCAGCAGTTTACTCCTTCGCAGTGGGCTGTTTTTT. Translation: CASSLLLRSGLFF.

A remark on this clone: This sample includes further DNA sequences coding for the same CDR3. This chain connects TRBV18 to TRBJ2-7, with D possibly being TRBD2 (6 bases). Germline assignment: CDR1 KGHSH and CDR2 LQKENI. The CDR3 consists of 12 residues. Trimming cost V 2 bases and J 4 bases, with 6 bases left between them. CDR3 bases: TGTGCCAGCTCACCAGGGGGGTACGAGCAGTACTTC. Amino acid sequence: CASSPGGYEQYF.

CDR3 DNA sequence: TGTGCCAGCAGCTTACGTTCACCGACAGGGGGTGTTCTTCAGCCCCAGCATTTT. Encoded protein: CASSLRSPTGGVLQPQHF. The chain combines TRBV7-8 with TRBJ1-5, with 9 positions matching TRBD1. The CDR3 has 18 amino acids. Germline V gene data show CDR1 as SGHVS and CDR2 as FQNEAQ. The junction had 14 bases not matched to a gene; V was cut back by 2 bases and J by 6 bases.

The chain is built from TRBV2 and TRBJ1-2, with a tentative D call TRBD1 (6 bases). The germline CDR1 and CDR2 sequences are SNHLY and FYNNEI. The CDR3 runs to 13 residues. V was cut by 2 bases and J by 7 bases, with 11 bases left in between. In DNA form, the CDR3 reads TGTGCCAGCAGTGAAAACATGGACAGTGGCTACACCTTC. Translation gives CASSENMDSGYTF.

The V gene is TRBV24-1, the J gene TRBJ2-3, with D tentatively TRBD2 (7 bases). Per germline, CDR1 KGHDR and CDR2 SFDVKD. Trimming shortened V by 9 bases and J by 2 bases, and 14 bases separated the two germline ends. CDR3 size: 14 residues. The CDR3 is CATRGAGTTDTQYF. The CDR3 region has the DNA TGTGCCACCCGGGGGGCGGGGACCACAGATACGCAGTATTTT.

The V gene is TRBV6-6, the J gene TRBJ1-2; TRBD1 agrees at 11 bases. Trimming took 3 bases from V and 4 from J; bases not matched to a gene: 7. CDR1 and CDR2 from the germline V gene are MNHNY and SVGAGI (reference sequence). The CDR3 sequence is 16 residues long. CDR3 protein: CASSYTPGQGGYGYTF. In DNA, the CDR3 is TGTGCCAGCAGTTATACCCCGGGACAGGGGGGCTATGGCTACACCTTC.

The chain is built from TRBV3-1 (or the pseudogene TRBV3-2) and TRBJ1-4, with D perhaps TRBD1 (5 bases). V gave up 6 bases and J gave up 7 bases, with 15 bases separating them. CDR1 and CDR2 from the germline V gene are LGHDT and YNNKEL (reference sequence). The CDR3 loop spans 14 amino acids. The CDR3 sequence is CASRNTGNSEKLFF. Written as DNA, the CDR3 is TGTGCCAGCAGAAATACAGGAAACTCTGAAAAACTGTTTTTT.

The chain has TRBV15 and TRBJ1-2; the D gene is possibly TRBD1 (5 bases). In germline, CDR1 is LNHNV, CDR2 YYDKDF (reference sequence). This CDR3 contains 13 residues. Between the trimmed V and J ends, which lost 7 bases and 8 bases, there was a span of 17 bases. The CDR3 reads CATTMGGEGGYTF. In DNA, the CDR3 is TGTGCCACCACCATGGGGGGGGAAGGAGGCTACACCTTC.

The sample holds one count of this clone. The J gene is TRBJ1-3, the V gene TRBV5-4, with 10 bases matching TRBD1. The V segment lost 3 bases and the J segment 1 base; nucleotides outside the gene matches: 10. This CDR3 is built from 18 residues. The V gene's germline CDR1 is SGHNT and CDR2 YYREEE (reference sequence). DNA for the CDR3: TGTGCCAGCAGCTGGGGGGACAGGGGATTCAAGTCTGGAAACACCATATATTTT. This encodes CASSWGDRGFKSGNTIYF.

The V call is TRBV7-8, the J call TRBJ1-3, with D hard to call. The germline gives CDR1 SGHVS, CDR2 FQNEAQ. The CDR3 covers 14 residues. Deletions cut 2 bases from V and 0 bases from J, with 5 bases between. In nucleotides, the CDR3 is TGTGCCAGCAGCTTACTCGTCTCTGGAAACACCATATATTTT. Encoded protein: CASSLLVSGNTIYF.

The J gene is TRBJ2-1, the V gene TRBV15; 10 bases line up with TRBD2. The V and J ends lost 6 bases and 0 bases, in that order; junction bases with no gene match: 11. The CDR3 has 18 amino acids. From germline, CDR1 is LNHNV and CDR2 YYDKDF (reference sequence). The CDR3 nucleotides read TGTGCCACCAGATCGGGCGTGAGCGGGGGGGCCTCCTACAATGAGCAGTTCTTC. It specifies CATRSGVSGGASYNEQFF.